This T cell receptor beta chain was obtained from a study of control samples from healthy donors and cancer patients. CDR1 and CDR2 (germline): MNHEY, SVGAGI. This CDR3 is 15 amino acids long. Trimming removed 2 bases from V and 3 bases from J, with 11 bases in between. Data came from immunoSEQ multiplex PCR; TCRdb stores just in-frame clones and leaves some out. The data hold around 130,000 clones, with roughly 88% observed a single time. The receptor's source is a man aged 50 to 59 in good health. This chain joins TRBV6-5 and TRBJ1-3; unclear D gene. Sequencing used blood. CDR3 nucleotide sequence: TGTGCCAGCAGTTACATCTCAGGCCATGGAAACACCATATATTTT. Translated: CASSYISGHGNTIYF.